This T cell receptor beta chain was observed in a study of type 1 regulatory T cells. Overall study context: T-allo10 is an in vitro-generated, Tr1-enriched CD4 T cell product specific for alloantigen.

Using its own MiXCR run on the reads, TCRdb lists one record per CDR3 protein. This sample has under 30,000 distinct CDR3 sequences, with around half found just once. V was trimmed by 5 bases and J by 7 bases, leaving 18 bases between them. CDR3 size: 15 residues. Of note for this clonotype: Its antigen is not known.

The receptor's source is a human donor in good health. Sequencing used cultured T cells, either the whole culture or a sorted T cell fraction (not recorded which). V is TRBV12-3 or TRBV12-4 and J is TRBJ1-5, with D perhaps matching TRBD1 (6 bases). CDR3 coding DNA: TGTGCCAGCAGTCTCACAGGGCTTGGGAAACAGCCCCAGCATTTT. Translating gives CASSLTGLGKQPQHF.